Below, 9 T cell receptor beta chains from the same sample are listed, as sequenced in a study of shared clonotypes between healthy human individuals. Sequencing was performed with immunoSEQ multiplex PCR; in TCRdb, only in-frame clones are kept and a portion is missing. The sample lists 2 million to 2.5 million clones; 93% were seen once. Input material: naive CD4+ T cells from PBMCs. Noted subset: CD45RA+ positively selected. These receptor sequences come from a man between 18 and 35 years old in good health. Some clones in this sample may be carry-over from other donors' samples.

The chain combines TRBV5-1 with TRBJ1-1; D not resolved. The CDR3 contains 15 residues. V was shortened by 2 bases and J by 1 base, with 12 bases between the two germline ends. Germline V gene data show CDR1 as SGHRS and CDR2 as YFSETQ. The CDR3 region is CASSFGDVGNTEAFF. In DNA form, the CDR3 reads TGCGCCAGCAGCTTTGGGGATGTCGGGAACACTGAAGCTTTCTTT. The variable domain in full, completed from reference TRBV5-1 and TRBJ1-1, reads KAGVTQTPRYLIKTRGQQVTLSCSPISGHRSVSWYQQTPGQGLQFLFEYFSETQRNKGNFPGRFSGRQFSNSRSEMNVSTLELGDSALYLCASSFGDVGNTEAFFGQGTRLTVV.

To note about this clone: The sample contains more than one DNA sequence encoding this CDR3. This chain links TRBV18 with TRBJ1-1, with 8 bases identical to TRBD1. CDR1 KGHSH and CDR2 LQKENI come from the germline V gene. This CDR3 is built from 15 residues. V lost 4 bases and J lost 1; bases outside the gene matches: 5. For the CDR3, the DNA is TGTGCCAGCTCACTAGGCACAGGGGGGAACACTGAAGCTTTCTTT. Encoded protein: CASSLGTGGNTEAFF.

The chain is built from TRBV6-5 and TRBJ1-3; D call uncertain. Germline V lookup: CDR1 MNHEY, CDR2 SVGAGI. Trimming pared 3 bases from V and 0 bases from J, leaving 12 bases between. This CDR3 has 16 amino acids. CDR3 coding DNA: TGTGCCAGCAGTTATGTCAGTCCTCCCTCTGGAAACACCATATATTTT. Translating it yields CASSYVSPPSGNTIYF.

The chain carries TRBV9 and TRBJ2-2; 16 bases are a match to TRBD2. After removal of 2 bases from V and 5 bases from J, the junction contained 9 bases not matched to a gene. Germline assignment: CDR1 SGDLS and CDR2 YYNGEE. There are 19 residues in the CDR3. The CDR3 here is CASSVLPGTSGRGTGELFF. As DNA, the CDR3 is TGTGCCAGCAGCGTCCTACCCGGGACTAGCGGGAGGGGAACCGGGGAGCTGTTTTTT.

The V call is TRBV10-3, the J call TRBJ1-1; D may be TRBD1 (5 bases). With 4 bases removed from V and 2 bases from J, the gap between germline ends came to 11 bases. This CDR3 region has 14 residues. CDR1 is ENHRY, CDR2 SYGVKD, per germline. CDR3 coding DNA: TGTGCCATCAGTGGCACCCGGGACAACACTGAAGCTTTCTTT. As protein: CAISGTRDNTEAFF.

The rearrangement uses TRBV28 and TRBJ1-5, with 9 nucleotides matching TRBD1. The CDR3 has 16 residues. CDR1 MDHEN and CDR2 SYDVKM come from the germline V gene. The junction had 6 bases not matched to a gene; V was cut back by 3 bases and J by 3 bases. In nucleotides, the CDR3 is TGTGCCAGCAGTTTCGAGGACAGGGGTCTCAATCAGCCCCAGCATTTT. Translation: CASSFEDRGLNQPQHF.

CDR3 DNA sequence: TGTGCCAGCAGCTTAGGCCAGAATCAAGAGACCCAGTACTTC. This codes for CASSLGQNQETQYF. The V and J genes are TRBV11-2 and TRBJ2-5, with unresolved D. The V and J ends lost 1 base and 2 bases respectively, with 8 bases between them. Germline lookup yields CDR1 SGHAT and CDR2 FQNNGV. This CDR3 comprises 14 residues.

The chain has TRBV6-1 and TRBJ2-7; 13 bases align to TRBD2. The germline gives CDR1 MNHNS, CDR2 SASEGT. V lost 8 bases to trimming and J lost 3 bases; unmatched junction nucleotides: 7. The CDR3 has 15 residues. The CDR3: CASAWRTSGSYEQYF. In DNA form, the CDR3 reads TGTGCCAGCGCCTGGAGGACTAGCGGGAGCTACGAGCAGTACTTC.

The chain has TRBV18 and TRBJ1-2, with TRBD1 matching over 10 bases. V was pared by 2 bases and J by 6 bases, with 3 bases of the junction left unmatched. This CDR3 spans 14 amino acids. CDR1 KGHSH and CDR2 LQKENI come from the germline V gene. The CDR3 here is CASSPRQGADGYTF. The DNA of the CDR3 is TGTGCCAGCTCACCAAGACAGGGGGCGGATGGCTACACCTTC.